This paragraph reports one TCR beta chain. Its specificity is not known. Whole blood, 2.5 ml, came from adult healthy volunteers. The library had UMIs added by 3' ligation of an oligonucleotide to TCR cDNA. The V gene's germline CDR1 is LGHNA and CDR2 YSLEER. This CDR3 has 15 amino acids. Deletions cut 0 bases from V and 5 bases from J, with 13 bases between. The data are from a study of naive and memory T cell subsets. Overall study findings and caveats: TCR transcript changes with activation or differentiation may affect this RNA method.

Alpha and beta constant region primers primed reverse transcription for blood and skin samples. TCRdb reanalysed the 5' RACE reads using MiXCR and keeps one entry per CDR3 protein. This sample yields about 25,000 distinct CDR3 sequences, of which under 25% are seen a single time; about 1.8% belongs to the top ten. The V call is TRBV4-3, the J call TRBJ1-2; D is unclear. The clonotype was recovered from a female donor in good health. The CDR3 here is CASSQEAVGVYGYTF. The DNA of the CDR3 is TGCGCCAGCAGCCAAGAAGCAGTTGGAGTTTATGGCTACACCTTC.